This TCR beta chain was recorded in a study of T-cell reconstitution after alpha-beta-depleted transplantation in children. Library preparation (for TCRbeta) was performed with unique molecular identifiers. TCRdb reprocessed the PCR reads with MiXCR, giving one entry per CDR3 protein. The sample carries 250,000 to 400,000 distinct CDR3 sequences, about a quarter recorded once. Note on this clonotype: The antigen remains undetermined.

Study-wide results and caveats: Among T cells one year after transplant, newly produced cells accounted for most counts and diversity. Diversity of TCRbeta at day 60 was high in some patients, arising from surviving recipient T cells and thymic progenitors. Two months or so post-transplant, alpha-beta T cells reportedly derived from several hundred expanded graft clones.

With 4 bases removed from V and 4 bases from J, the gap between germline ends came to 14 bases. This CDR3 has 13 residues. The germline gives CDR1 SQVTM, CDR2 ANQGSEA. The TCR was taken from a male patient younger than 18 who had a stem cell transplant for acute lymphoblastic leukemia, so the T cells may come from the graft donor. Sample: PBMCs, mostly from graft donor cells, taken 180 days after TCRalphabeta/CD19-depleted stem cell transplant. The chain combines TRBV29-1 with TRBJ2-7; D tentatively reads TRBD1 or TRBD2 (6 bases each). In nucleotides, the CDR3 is TGCAGCGTTGGTTCCGGGGGCTGGTACGAGCAGTACTTC. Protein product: CSVGSGGWYEQYF.